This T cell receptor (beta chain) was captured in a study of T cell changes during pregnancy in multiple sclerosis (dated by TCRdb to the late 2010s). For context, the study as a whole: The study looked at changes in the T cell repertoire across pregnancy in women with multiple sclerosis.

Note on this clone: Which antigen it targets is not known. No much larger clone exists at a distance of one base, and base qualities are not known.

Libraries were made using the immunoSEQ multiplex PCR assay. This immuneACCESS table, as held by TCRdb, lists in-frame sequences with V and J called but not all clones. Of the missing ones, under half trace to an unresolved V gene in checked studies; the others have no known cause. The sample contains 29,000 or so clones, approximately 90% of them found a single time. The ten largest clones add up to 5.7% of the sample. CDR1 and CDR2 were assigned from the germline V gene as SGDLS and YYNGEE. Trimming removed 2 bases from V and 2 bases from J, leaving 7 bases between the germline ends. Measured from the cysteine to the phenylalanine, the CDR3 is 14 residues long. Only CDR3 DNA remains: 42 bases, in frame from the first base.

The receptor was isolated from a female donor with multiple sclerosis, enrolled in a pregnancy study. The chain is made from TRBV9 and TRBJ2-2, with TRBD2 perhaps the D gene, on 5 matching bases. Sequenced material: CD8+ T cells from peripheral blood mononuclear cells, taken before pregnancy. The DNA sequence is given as TGTGCCAGCAGCGTTGGGAGAAACACCGGGGAGCTGTTTTTT. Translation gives CASSVGRNTGELFF.